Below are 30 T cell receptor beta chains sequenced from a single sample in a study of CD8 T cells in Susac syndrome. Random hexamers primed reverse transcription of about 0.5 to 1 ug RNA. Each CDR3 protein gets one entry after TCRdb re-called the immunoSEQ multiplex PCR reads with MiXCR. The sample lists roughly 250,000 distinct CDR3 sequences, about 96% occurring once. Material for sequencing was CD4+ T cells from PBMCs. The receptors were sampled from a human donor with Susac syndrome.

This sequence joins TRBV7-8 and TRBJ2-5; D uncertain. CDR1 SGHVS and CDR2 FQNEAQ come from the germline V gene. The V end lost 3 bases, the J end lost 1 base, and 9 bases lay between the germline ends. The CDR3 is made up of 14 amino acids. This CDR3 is CASSLSTFQETQYF. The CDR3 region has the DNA TGTGCCAGCAGCTTGTCGACGTTCCAAGAGACCCAGTACTTC. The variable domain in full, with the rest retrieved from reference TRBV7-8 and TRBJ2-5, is GAGVSQSPRYKVAKRGQDVALRCDPISGHVSLFWYQQALGQGPEFLTYFQNEAQLDKSGLPSDRFFAERPEGSVSTLKIQRTQQEDSAVYLCASSLSTFQETQYFGPGTRLLVL.

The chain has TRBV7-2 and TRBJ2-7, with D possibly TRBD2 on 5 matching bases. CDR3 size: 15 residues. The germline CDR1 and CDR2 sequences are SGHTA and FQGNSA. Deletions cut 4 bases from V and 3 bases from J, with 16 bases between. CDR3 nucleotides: TGTGCCAGCAGCTCCCGGGGAACTAGTCTCTACGAGCAGTACTTC. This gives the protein CASSSRGTSLYEQYF.

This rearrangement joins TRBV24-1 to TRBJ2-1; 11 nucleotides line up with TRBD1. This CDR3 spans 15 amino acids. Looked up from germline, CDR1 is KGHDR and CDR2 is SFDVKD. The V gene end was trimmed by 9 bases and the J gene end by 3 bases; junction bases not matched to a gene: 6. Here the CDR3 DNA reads TGTGCCACCTCGTATGGGACAGGGGGCTACAATGAGCAGTTCTTC. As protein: CATSYGTGGYNEQFF.

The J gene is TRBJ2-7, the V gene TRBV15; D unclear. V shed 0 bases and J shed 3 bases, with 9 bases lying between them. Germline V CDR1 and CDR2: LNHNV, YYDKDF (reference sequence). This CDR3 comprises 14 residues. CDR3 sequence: CATSRDRLVYEQYF. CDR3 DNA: TGTGCCACCAGCAGAGATCGGCTAGTCTACGAGCAGTACTTC. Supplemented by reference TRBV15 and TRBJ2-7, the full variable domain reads DAMVIQNPRYQVTQFGKPVTLSCSQTLNHNVMYWYQQKSSQAPKLLFHYYDKDFNNEADTPDNFQSRRPNTSFCFLDIRSPGLGDTAMYLCATSRDRLVYEQYFGPGTRLTVT.

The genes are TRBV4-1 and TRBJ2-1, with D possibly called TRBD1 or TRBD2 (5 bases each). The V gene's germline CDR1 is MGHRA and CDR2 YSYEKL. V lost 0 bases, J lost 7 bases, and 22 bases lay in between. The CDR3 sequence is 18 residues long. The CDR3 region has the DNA TGCGCCAGCAGCCAAGAACCCGGGGCCATGGCGAATCGGAATGAGCAGTTCTTC. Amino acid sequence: CASSQEPGAMANRNEQFF.

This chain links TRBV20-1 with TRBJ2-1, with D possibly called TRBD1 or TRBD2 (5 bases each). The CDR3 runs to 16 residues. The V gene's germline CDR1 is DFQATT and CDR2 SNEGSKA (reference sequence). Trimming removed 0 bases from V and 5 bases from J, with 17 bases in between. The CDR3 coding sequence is TGCAGTGCTAGAGATGAGGGACGGGCCTTCAACAATGAGCAGTTCTTC. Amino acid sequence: CSARDEGRAFNNEQFF.

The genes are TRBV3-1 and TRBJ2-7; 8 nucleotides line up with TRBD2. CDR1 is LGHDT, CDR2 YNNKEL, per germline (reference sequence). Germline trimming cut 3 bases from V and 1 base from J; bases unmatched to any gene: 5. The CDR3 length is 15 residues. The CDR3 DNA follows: TGTGCCAGCAGCCATTCGGGAGGGTGGTCCTACGAGCAGTACTTC. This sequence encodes CASSHSGGWSYEQYF.

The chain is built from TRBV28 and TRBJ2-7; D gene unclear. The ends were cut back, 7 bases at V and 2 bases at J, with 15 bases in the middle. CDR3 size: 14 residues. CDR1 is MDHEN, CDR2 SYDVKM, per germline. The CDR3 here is CASKTQSPAYEQYF. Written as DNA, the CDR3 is TGTGCCAGCAAGACCCAGTCTCCAGCCTACGAGCAGTACTTC.

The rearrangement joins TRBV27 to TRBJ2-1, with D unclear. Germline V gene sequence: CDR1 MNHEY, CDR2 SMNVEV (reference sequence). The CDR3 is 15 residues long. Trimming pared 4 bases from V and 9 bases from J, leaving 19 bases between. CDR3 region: CASSYPWPELGEQFF. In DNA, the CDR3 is TGTGCCAGCAGTTATCCTTGGCCCGAATTGGGTGAGCAGTTCTTC.

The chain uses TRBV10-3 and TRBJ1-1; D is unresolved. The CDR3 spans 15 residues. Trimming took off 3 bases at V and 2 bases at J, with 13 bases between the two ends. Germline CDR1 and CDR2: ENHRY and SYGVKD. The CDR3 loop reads CAISEGGTINTEAFF. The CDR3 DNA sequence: TGTGCCATCAGTGAAGGTGGCACAATTAACACTGAAGCTTTCTTT.

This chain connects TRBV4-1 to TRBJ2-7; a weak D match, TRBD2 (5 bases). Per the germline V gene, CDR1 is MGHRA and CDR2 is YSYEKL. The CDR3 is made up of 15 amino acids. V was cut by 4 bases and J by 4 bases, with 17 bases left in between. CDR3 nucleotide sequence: TGCGCCAGCAGCCTAAGAGGAGGTGGTATATACGAGCAGTACTTC. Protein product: CASSLRGGGIYEQYF.

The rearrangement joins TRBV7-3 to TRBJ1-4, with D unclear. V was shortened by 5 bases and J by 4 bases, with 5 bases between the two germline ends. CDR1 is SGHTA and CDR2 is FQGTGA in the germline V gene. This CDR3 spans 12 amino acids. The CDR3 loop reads CASSAHNEKLFF. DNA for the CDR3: TGTGCCAGCAGCGCCCATAATGAAAAACTGTTTTTT.

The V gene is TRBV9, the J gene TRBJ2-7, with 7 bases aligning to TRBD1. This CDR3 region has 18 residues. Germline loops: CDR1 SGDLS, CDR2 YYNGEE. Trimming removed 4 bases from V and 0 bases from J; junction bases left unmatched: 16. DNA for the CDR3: TGTGCCAGCAGCCCCGCTGCCCTGACCGGGACAGCCTCCTACGAGCAGTACTTC. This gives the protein CASSPAALTGTASYEQYF.

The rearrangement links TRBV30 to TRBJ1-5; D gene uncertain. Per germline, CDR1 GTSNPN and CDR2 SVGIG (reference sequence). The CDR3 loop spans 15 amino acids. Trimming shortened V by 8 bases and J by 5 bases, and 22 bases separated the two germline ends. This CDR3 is CAPQPEEGWDQPQHF. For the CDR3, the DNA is TGTGCCCCGCAACCAGAGGAGGGCTGGGATCAGCCCCAGCATTTT.

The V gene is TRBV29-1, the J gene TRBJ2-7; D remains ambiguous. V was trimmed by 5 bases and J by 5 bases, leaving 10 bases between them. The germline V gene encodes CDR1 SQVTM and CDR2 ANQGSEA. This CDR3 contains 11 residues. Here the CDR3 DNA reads TGCAGCGTTAGACACAACCACGAGCAGTACTTC. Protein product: CSVRHNHEQYF.

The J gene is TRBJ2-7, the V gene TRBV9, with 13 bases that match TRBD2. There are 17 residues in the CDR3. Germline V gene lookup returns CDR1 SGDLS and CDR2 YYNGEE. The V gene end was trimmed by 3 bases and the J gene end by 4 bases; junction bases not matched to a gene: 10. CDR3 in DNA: TGTGCCAGCAGCGAGGCGGGACTAGCGGGGACGATTTACGAGCAGTACTTC. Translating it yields CASSEAGLAGTIYEQYF.

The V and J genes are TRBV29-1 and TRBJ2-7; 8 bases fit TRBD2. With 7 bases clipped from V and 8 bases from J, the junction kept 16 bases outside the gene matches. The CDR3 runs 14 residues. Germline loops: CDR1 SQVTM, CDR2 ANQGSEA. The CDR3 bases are TGCAGCGCCGAGATGGGTGCGGGAGGCTCCCAGCAGTACTTC. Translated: CSAEMGAGGSQQYF.

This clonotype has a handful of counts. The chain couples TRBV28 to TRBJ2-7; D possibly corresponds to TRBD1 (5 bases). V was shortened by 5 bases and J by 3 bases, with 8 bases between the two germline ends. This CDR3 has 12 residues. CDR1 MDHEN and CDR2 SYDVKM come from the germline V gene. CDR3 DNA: TGTGCCAGCAGTCACGACAGCTACGAGCAGTACTTC. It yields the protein CASSHDSYEQYF.

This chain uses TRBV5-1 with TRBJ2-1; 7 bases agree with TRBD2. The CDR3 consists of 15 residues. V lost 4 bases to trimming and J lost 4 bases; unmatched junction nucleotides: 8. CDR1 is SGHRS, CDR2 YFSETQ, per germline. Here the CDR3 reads CASSAGGGNYNEQFF. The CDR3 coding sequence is TGCGCCAGCAGCGCTGGGGGAGGGAATTACAATGAGCAGTTCTTC.

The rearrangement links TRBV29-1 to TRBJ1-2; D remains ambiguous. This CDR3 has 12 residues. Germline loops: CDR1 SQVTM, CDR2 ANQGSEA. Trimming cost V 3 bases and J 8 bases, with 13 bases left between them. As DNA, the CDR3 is TGCAGCGTTGATCGGGCCTCTGGCGGCTACACCTTC. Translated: CSVDRASGGYTF.

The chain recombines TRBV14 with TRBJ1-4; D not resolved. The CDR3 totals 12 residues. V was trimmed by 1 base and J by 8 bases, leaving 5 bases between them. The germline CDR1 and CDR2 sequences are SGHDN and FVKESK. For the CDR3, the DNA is TGTGCCAGCAGCCAAGTTCAGGAAAAACTGTTTTTT. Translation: CASSQVQEKLFF.

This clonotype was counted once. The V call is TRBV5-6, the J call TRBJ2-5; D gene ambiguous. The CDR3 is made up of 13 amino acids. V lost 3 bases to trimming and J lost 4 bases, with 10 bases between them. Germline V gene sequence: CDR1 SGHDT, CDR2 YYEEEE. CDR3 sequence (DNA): TGTGCCAGCAGCTCGGGTCTCGGAGAGACCCAGTACTTC. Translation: CASSSGLGETQYF.

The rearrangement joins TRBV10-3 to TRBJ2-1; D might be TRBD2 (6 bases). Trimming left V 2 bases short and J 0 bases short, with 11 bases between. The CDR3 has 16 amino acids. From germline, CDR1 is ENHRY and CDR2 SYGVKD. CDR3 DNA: TGTGCCATCAGTGAGACTAGCCAAAGCTCCTACAATGAGCAGTTCTTC. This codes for CAISETSQSSYNEQFF.

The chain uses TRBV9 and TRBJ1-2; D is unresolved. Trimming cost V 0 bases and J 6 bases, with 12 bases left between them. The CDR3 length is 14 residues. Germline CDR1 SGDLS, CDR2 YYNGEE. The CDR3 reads CASSVGPSPDGYTF. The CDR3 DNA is TGTGCCAGCAGCGTAGGGCCTTCACCTGATGGCTACACCTTC.

The CDR3 here is CAWSVALSTGGQETQYF. CDR3 sequence (DNA): TGTGCCTGGAGTGTAGCGTTGTCGACAGGGGGCCAAGAGACCCAGTACTTC. This chain connects TRBV30 to TRBJ2-5; the match to TRBD1 covers 9 bases. V trimming: 0 bases; J trimming: 1 base; junction bases outside the gene matches: 9. Per the germline V gene, CDR1 is GTSNPN and CDR2 is SVGIG (reference sequence). This CDR3 region has 17 residues.

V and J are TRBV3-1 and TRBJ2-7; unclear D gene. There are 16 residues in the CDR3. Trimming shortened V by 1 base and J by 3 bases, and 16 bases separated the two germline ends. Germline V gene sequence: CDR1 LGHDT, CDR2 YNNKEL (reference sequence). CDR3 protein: CASSQGYLPDVYEQYF. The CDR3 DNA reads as TGTGCCAGCAGCCAAGGGTATCTACCTGACGTCTACGAGCAGTACTTC.

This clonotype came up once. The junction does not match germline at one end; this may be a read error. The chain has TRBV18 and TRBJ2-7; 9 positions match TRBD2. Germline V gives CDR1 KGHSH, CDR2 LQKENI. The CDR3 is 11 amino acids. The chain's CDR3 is CASSSGLATFF. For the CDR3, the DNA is TGTGCCAGCTCATCAGGACTAGCGACCTTCTTC.

CDR3 in DNA: TGTGCCAGCAGCGCGTCCACCGGGACACAAAATCAGCCCCAGCATTTT. This gives the protein CASSASTGTQNQPQHF. This rearrangement joins TRBV7-9 to TRBJ1-5; D is possibly TRBD1 (6 bases). Trimming took 5 bases from V and 4 from J, leaving 18 bases between them. Germline loops: CDR1 SEHNR, CDR2 FQNEAQ (reference sequence). The CDR3 extends over 16 amino acids.

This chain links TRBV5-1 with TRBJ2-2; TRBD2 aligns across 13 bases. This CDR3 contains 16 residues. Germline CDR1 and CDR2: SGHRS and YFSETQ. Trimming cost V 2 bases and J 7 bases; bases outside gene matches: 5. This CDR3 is CASSFGLAGVIGELFF. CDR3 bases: TGCGCCAGCAGCTTTGGACTAGCGGGAGTGATCGGGGAGCTGTTTTTT.

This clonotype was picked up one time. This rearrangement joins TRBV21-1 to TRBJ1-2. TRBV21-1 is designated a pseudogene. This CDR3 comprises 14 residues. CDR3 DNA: TGTGCCAGCAGCCCCGCCGGCCCTCGGATGGGCTACACCTTC. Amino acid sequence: CASSPAGPRMGYTF.